The 19 T cell receptor beta chains listed next were all sequenced from one sample in a study of cytomegalovirus exposure and HLA in healthy donors. The primer mix had 60 Vbeta and 13 Jbeta primers. Produced via immunoSEQ multiplex PCR; TCRdb's table is partial and in-frame only. The repertoire includes some 150,000 clones, 75% to 80% of them detected once, and less than 1.1% sits in the top ten. Sequences were obtained from PBMCs. These receptors all stem from a male donor in good health and CMV-seronegative.

The rearrangement links TRBV5-1 to TRBJ2-3; 7 nucleotides line up with TRBD2. V lost 7 bases, J lost 1 base, and 6 bases stayed unmatched. This CDR3 has 14 residues. From germline, CDR1 is SGHRS and CDR2 YFSETQ. The CDR3 loop reads CASQSGARTDTQYF. The CDR3 region has the DNA TGCGCCAGCCAAAGCGGGGCTCGCACAGATACGCAGTATTTT.

J is TRBJ2-2 and V is TRBV5-1; 10 bases line up with TRBD2. J lost 6 bases, V lost 0 bases, and 2 bases had no gene match. The CDR3 loop spans 15 amino acids. CDR1 SGHRS and CDR2 YFSETQ come from the germline V gene. The CDR3, as DNA: TGCGCCAGCAGCTTGGACCTAGCGGGGGCCGGGGAGCTGTTTTTT. Translated, it gives CASSLDLAGAGELFF.

V and J are TRBV18 and TRBJ2-5, with 8 bases identical to TRBD1. Matching the DNA end better, TRBJ2-7 makes the J call doubtful. CDR1 and CDR2 from the germline V gene are KGHSH and LQKENI. CDR3 length: 14 amino acids. This CDR3 is CASSPETGVHEQYF. DNA for the CDR3: TGTGCCAGCTCACCCGAGACAGGGGTCCACGAGCAGTACTTC.

The V gene is TRBV19, the J gene TRBJ2-3; maybe TRBD2 (5 bases). This CDR3 has 19 amino acids. The germline CDR1 and CDR2 sequences are LNHDA and SQIVND (reference sequence). V was trimmed by 1 base and J by 4 bases, leaving 24 bases between them. The CDR3 here is CASSIAVFRGRESADTQYF. CDR3 nucleotide sequence: TGTGCCAGTAGTATAGCCGTCTTTCGGGGTCGGGAAAGCGCAGATACGCAGTATTTT.

The rearrangement links TRBV2 to TRBJ2-5; D gene uncertain. Per germline, CDR1 SNHLY and CDR2 FYNNEI. V lost 6 bases and J lost 1, with 6 bases in between. The CDR3 consists of 12 residues. The CDR3 bases are TGTGCCAGCAGGGAGATCCAAGAGACCCAGTACTTC. Translating gives CASREIQETQYF.

The chain joins TRBV4-1 to TRBJ1-6; possible D gene TRBD1, 6 bases. The CDR3 runs 19 residues. Trimming shortened V by 2 bases and J by 1 base, and 18 bases separated the two germline ends. Per germline, CDR1 MGHRA and CDR2 YSYEKL. The CDR3 DNA is TGCGCCAGCAGCCAAAGAGGCGGGGGGGCCCTATCCTATAATTCACCCCTCCACTTT. Its translation is CASSQRGGGALSYNSPLHF.

V is TRBV19 and J is TRBJ1-1, with 7 bases fitting TRBD1. This CDR3 comprises 14 residues. Trimming at V came to 5 bases and at J to 1 base, leaving 4 bases not matched to a gene. Germline V gene lookup returns CDR1 LNHDA and CDR2 SQIVND (reference sequence). CDR3 DNA: TGTGCCAGTAGTGTACAGGGGCAGAACACTGAAGCTTTCTTT. Residues: CASSVQGQNTEAFF.

The genes are TRBV10-1 and TRBJ2-7, with D maybe TRBD1 (5 bases). Deletions cut 0 bases from V and 6 bases from J, with 18 bases between. This CDR3 is 16 amino acids long. The germline V gene encodes CDR1 WNHNN and CDR2 SYGVQD (reference sequence). The CDR3 nucleotides read TGCGCCAGCAGTGAGTCGGATGGATCAGGGATGGGCGAGCAGTACTTC. The encoded protein is CASSESDGSGMGEQYF.

The chain carries TRBV4-1 and TRBJ2-7; D might be TRBD1 (5 bases). V was trimmed by 0 bases and J by 4 bases, leaving 10 bases between them. The CDR3 contains 14 residues. CDR1 is MGHRA and CDR2 is YSYEKL in the germline V gene. The DNA of the CDR3 is TGCGCCAGCAGCCAAGATGGGGCAGCTTACGAGCAGTACTTC. It yields the protein CASSQDGAAYEQYF.

This chain uses TRBV19 with TRBJ1-6; 7 positions agree with TRBD1. The CDR3 has 14 residues. Germline CDR1 is LNHDA and CDR2 is SQIVND (reference sequence). The trim removed 5 bases at V and 7 bases at J, leaving 5 bases unmatched. Here the CDR3 reads CASSPGTANSPLHF. CDR3 bases: TGTGCCAGTAGTCCCGGGACAGCGAATTCACCCCTCCACTTT.

This chain uses TRBV13 with TRBJ2-7, with 9 bases that match TRBD1. CDR1 and CDR2 from the germline V gene are PRHDT and FYEKMQ (reference sequence). The CDR3 has 17 amino acids. J gave up 3 bases and V 10 bases, and 19 bases lay outside the gene matches. The CDR3 bases are TGTGCCACCGCCCTAGGACAGGGGATCCCCCCCCACTACGAGCAGTACTTC. It codes for CATALGQGIPPHYEQYF.

The V call is TRBV19, the J call TRBJ2-3; 7 bases fit TRBD1. Trimming took 6 bases from V and 6 from J; bases not matched to a gene: 12. This CDR3 region has 15 residues. In germline, CDR1 is LNHDA, CDR2 SQIVND (reference sequence). DNA of the CDR3: TGTGCCAGTAGGTCTCAGAGGGGGCGAGGGGATACGCAGTATTTT. This gives the protein CASRSQRGRGDTQYF.

The rearrangement links TRBV4-3 to TRBJ1-2; 11 nucleotides agree with TRBD1. The CDR3 contains 15 residues. Germline CDR1 LGHNA, CDR2 YSLEER. The trim removed 5 bases at V and 4 bases at J, leaving 6 bases unmatched. This chain's CDR3 is CASSFSDRGLYGYTF. CDR3 DNA: TGCGCCAGCAGCTTCTCGGACAGGGGGCTCTATGGCTACACCTTC.

DNA of the CDR3: TGTGCCAGCAGGGCGACAGGGGGAGCCAAAAACATTCAGTACTTC. This codes for CASRATGGAKNIQYF. V and J are TRBV2 and TRBJ2-4; TRBD1 aligns across 9 bases. J was trimmed by 0 bases and V by 6 bases; bases with no gene match: 3. The CDR3 contains 15 residues. Germline lookup yields CDR1 SNHLY and CDR2 FYNNEI.

The CDR3 sequence is CASSLGQGPGVGGYTF. In DNA, the CDR3 is TGCGCCAGCAGCTTGGGACAGGGACCGGGGGTAGGTGGCTACACCTTC. V is TRBV5-1 and J is TRBJ1-2, with TRBD1 matching over 7 bases. The germline V gene has CDR1 SGHRS and CDR2 YFSETQ. Unmatched junction bases numbered 12, after V lost 0 bases and J lost 7 bases. The CDR3 consists of 16 residues. Complete variable domain (other parts from reference TRBV5-1 and TRBJ1-2): KAGVTQTPRYLIKTRGQQVTLSCSPISGHRSVSWYQQTPGQGLQFLFEYFSETQRNKGNFPGRFSGRQFSNSRSEMNVSTLELGDSALYLCASSLGQGPGVGGYTFGSGTRLTVV.

The chain uses TRBV5-4 and TRBJ2-1, with D perhaps TRBD2 (5 bases). The germline V gene has CDR1 SGHNT and CDR2 YYREEE (reference sequence). This CDR3 has 14 amino acids. With 0 bases removed from V and 3 bases from J, the gap between germline ends came to 7 bases. CDR3 in amino acids: CASSLAGNYNEQFF. CDR3 nucleotides: TGTGCCAGCAGCTTGGCGGGGAACTACAATGAGCAGTTCTTC.

J is TRBJ1-1 and V is TRBV9; D remains ambiguous. Germline assignment: CDR1 SGDLS and CDR2 YYNGEE. V shed 4 bases and J shed 2 bases, with 9 bases lying between them. CDR3 length equals 13 residues. CDR3 nucleotide sequence: TGTGCCAGCAGCCCCCGGGTTAACACTGAAGCTTTCTTT. This encodes CASSPRVNTEAFF.

This chain uses TRBV19 with TRBJ2-5; TRBD2 matches 13 bases. This CDR3 has 16 amino acids. CDR1 LNHDA and CDR2 SQIVND come from the germline V gene (reference sequence). The V and J ends lost 4 bases and 5 bases, in that order; junction bases with no gene match: 7. CDR3 DNA sequence: TGTGCCAGTAGTAGTCGACTAGCGGGGGGCGGGGAGACCCAGTACTTC. Translation: CASSSRLAGGGETQYF. Based on the CDR3 plus reference TRBV19 and TRBJ2-5, the full variable domain is DGGITQSPKYLFRKEGQNVTLSCEQNLNHDAMYWYRQDPGQGLRLIYYSQIVNDFQKGDIAEGYSVSREKKESFPLTVTSAQKNPTAFYLCASSSRLAGGGETQYFGPGTRLLVL.

The CDR3 here is CASSQDLTPGTDTQYF. DNA of the CDR3: TGCGCCAGCAGCCAAGATCTGACACCGGGCACAGATACGCAGTATTTT. The rearrangement links TRBV4-1 to TRBJ2-3; D not resolved. Per the germline V gene, CDR1 is MGHRA and CDR2 is YSYEKL. This CDR3 contains 16 residues. V gave up 0 bases and J gave up 1 base, with 11 bases separating them.